This TCR beta chain was sequenced in a study of T cell changes during pregnancy in multiple sclerosis. Repertoires were generated with immunoSEQ multiplex PCR, while TCRdb's copy carries only in-frame clones and drops some. This table has 65,000 to 85,000 clones, almost 90% appearing once. The CDR3 totals 16 residues. After removal of 8 bases from V and 8 bases from J, the junction contained 18 bases not matched to a gene. Per germline, CDR1 GTSNPN and CDR2 SVGIG (reference sequence). The source is a female donor in good health, enrolled as a control in a pregnancy study. The sequencing used peripheral blood, collected after pregnancy. This sequence joins TRBV30 and TRBJ2-1, with 10 bases aligning to TRBD2. CDR3 sequence (DNA): TGTGCCCTCCGGTATTATAGCGGGAGGACTCAGGATGAGCAGTTCTTC. It yields the protein CALRYYSGRTQDEQFF.